This T cell receptor beta chain comes out of a study of CD8 T cells in Susac syndrome. With random hexamers, roughly 0.45 to 1 ug RNA was reverse transcribed. TCRdb re-called the immunoSEQ multiplex PCR reads through MiXCR, storing one row per CDR3 protein. In the table there are 150,000 to 200,000 distinct CDR3 sequences, almost 96% of which are singletons. The CDR3 totals 12 residues. The germline V gene encodes CDR1 GTSNPN and CDR2 SVGIG (reference sequence). With 4 bases removed from V and 2 bases from J, the gap between germline ends came to 9 bases. V is TRBV30 and J is TRBJ2-7; D may match TRBD1 or TRBD2 (6 bases each). The specimen sequenced was CD4+ T cells from PBMCs. The source is a human donor with multiple sclerosis. For the CDR3, the DNA is TGTGCCTGGAAGGGGGGCCCCTACGAGCAGTACTTC. Its protein is CAWKGGPYEQYF.